This T cell receptor (beta chain) was identified during a study of graft-versus-host responses after intestinal transplantation. Study-level information: For around three years after anti-thymocyte globulin induction, all recipients took tacrolimus and steroids.

A note on this clone: Its antigen is not identified. At one boundary the junction diverges from the germline segment, which might be a read error.

The assay was immunoSEQ multiplex PCR, and TCRdb's table has in-frame clones only and misses some. Of over 65,000 clones in the sample, 80% to 95% are singletons; the top ten hold 7.6%. The CDR3 loop spans 15 amino acids. The germline V gene encodes CDR1 LGHNT and CDR2 FRNRAP. The V and J genes are TRBV12-5 and TRBJ2-1; D gene uncertain. The clonotype was recovered from a human donor who was the organ donor for an intestinal transplant. The sample in question was unstimulated CD8+ T cells sorted from spleen or lymph node cells, obtained before transplant. CDR3 in amino acids: CASGLDLERYNEQFF. DNA of the CDR3: TGTGCTAGTGGATTGGACCTAGAGAGGTACAATGAGCAGTTCTTC. Variable domain in full (rest from reference TRBV12-5 and TRBJ2-1): DARVTQTPRHKVTEMGQEVTMRCQPILGHNTVFWYRQTMMQGLELLAYFRNRAPLDDSGMPKDRFSAEMPDATLATLKIQPSEPRDSAVYFCASGLDLERYNEQFFGPGTRLTVL.